Below, one T cell receptor beta chain is given with its context. Its antigen is unidentified. The primer mix had 60 Vbeta and 13 Jbeta primers. Authors' data handling: A later analysis tallied 80 million to 100 million unique TCR beta chains, 10 million to 12 million of them shared. Clones were sequenced by immunoSEQ multiplex PCR, and TCRdb holds only the in-frame ones, with some missing. For V, J and clone size, that table is used; D and trimming come from the DNA. The sample table sets out some 110,000 clones. The entry originates in a study of cytomegalovirus exposure and HLA in healthy donors. V lost 0 bases, J lost 4 bases, and 12 bases lay in between. The CDR3 has 15 residues. The germline V gene has CDR1 SGHDN and CDR2 FVKESK. Regarding the study as a whole: According to an earlier analysis, most TCR beta V segments yielded productive rearrangements about 87% or about 30% of the time.

The sequencing input was PBMCs. This rearrangement joins TRBV14 to TRBJ1-2, with D perhaps matching TRBD1 (6 bases). The source is a man between 18 and 35 years old in good health and CMV-seronegative. The CDR3: CASSQDQDSPYGYTF. CDR3 nucleotide sequence: TGTGCCAGCAGCCAAGATCAGGACAGTCCCTATGGCTACACCTTC.